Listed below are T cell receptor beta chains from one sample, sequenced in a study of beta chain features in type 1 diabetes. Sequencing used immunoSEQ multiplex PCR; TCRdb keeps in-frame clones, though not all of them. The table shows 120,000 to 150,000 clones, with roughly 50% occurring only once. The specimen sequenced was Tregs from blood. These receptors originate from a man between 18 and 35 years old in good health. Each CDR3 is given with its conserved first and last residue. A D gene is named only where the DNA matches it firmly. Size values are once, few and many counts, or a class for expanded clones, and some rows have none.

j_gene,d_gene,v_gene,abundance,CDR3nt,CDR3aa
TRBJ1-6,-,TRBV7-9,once,TGTGCCAGCAGCTGGGGACACTGGAATTCACCCCTCCACTTT,CASSWGHWNSPLHF
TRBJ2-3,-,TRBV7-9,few,TGTGCCAGCAGCTCCCAAGGCGGGGCAACAGATACGCAGTATTTT,CASSSQGGATDTQYF
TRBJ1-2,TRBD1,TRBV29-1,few,TGCAGCGTTGGGGACGTGGCAGGGGGCTATGGCTACACCTTC,CSVGDVAGGYGYTF
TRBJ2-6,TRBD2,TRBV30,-,TGTGCCTGCGGAGCGGGAGCGTCCCCTGGGGCCAACGTCCTGACTTTC,CACGAGASPGANVLTF
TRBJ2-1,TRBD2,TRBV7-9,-,TGTGCCAGCAGGCTGGGACTAGCGGGAATCGGTGAGCAGTTCTTC,CASRLGLAGIGEQFF
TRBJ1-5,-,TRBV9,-,TGTGCCAGCAGCCGCCAGGGAATGCTCGAGCAGCCCCAGCATTTT,CASSRQGMLEQPQHF
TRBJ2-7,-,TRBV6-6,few,TGTGCCAGCAGTTTACCAGGGAACGAGCAGTACTTC,CASSLPGNEQYF
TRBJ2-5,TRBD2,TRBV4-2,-,TGTGCCAGCAGCCAAGTAGCGGGGGGGCAAGAGACCCAGTACTTC,CASSQVAGGQETQYF
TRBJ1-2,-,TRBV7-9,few,TGTGCCAGCAGCTTAGCGGAGGCCCTCCAAGAACTCTATGGCTACACCTTC,CASSLAEALQELYGYTF
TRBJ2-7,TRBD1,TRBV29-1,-,TGCAGCGTTGAGCTACCGGGACAGGGCCGCCACGAGCAGTACTTC,CSVELPGQGRHEQYF
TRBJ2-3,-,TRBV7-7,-,TGTGCCAGCAGCTTGAGTCAGGCCATGGATACGCAGTATTTT,CASSLSQAMDTQYF
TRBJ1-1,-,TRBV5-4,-,TGTGCCAGCAGCTTGGTGGGGGCGCGAACTGAAGCTTTCTTT,CASSLVGARTEAFF
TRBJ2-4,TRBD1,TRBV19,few,TGTGCCACTACGACAGGGTTGGGCATTCAGTACTTC,CATTTGLGIQYF
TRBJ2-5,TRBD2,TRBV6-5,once,TGTGCCAGCAGCCGACTAGCGGGGAATCAAGAGACCCAGTACTTC,CASSRLAGNQETQYF
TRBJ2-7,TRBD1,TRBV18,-,TGTGCCAGCTCACCACCGGACAGGTTCGCGTCCTACGAGCAGTACTTC,CASSPPDRFASYEQYF
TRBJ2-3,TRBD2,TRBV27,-,TGTGCCAGCAGTTCAATAGCGGGAGCCCTCACAGATACGCAGTATTTT,CASSSIAGALTDTQYF
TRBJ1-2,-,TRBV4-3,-,TGCGCCAGCAGCCAAGATAATAGGGGGATAGGCTACACCTTC,CASSQDNRGIGYTF
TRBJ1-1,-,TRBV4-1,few,TGCGCCAGCAGCCCCCTAAGGGGGGGGACTGAAGCTTTCTTT,CASSPLRGGTEAFF
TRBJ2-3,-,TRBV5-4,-,TGTGCCAGCAGGTTGGGGCAGGGTGACACAGATACGCAGTATTTT,CASRLGQGDTDTQYF
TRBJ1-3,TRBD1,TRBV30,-,TGTGCCTGGAGCCCCCCCAGGACAGGGGGAGGAAACACCATATATTTT,CAWSPPRTGGGNTIYF
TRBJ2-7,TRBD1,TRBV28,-,TGTGCCAGCAGTTTATTGGGGACAGGGGCTTACGAGCAGTACTTC,CASSLLGTGAYEQYF
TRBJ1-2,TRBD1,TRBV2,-,TGTGCCAGCAGAACAGGGGGCGGCTATGGCTACACCTTC,CASRTGGGYGYTF
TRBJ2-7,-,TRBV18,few,TGTGCCAGCTCACCCGTGGGGGCTCCCAGGAGCGGCGAGCAGTACTTC,CASSPVGAPRSGEQYF
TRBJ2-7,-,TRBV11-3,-,TGTGCCAGCAGCTCCCGAATTCAGGGGCCCCCCTACGAGCAGTACTTC,CASSSRIQGPPYEQYF
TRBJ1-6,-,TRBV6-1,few,TGTGCCAGCAGTGGGGCGTTAAATTCACCCCTCCACTTT,CASSGALNSPLHF
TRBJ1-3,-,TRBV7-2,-,TGTGCCAGCAGCTTCACATCCGGACTGATCGGGGGGACTGGAAACACCATATATTTT,CASSFTSGLIGGTGNTIYF
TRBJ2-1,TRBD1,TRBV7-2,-,TGTGCCAGCAGCCACGAAACAGGGGTCAATGAGCAGTTCTTC,CASSHETGVNEQFF
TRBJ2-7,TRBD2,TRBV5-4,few,TGTGCCAGCAGCCCGGGACTAGCGGGAGGTATCTACGAGCAGTACTTC,CASSPGLAGGIYEQYF
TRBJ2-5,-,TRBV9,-,TGTGCCAGCAGCGTAGAATACGGGAGTGGGGTGGAGACCCAGTACTTC,CASSVEYGSGVETQYF
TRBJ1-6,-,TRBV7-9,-,TGTGCCAGCTCAAAACTTGGGGGCAGCCGTTCACCCCTCCACTTT,CASSKLGGSRSPLHF
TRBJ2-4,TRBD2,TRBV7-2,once,TGTGCCAGCAGCTTATATCTAGCGGGAGGTAGCATTCAGTACTTC,CASSLYLAGGSIQYF
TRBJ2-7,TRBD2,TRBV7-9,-,TGTGCCAGCAGTTTGAGCGGGGGGGCGGACGAGCAGTACTTC,CASSLSGGADEQYF
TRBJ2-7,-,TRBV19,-,TGTGCCAGTAGCCCCCCGTCTTCCGACGAGCAGTACTTC,CASSPPSSDEQYF
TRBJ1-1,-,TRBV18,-,TGTGCCAGCTCACCAGTTGGAGGGGCGACCATGAACACTGAAGCTTTCTTT,CASSPVGGATMNTEAFF
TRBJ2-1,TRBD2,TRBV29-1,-,TGCAGCGCCGCTAAGCGGGGTAATTTCAATGAGCAGTTCTTC,CSAAKRGNFNEQFF
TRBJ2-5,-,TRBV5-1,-,TGCGCCAGCAGCTCCACCGTCGGACACACACAAGAGACCCAGTACTTC,CASSSTVGHTQETQYF
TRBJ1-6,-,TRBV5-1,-,TGCGCCAGCAGCCTGGACACCTTTAATTCACCCCTCCACTTT,CASSLDTFNSPLHF
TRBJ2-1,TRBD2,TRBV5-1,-,TGCGCCAGTCGAGGGACTAACTACAATGAGCAGTTCTTC,CASRGTNYNEQFF
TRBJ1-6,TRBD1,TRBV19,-,TGTGCCAGTAGTATAAGGACAGGGGAATCACCCCTCCACTTT,CASSIRTGESPLHF
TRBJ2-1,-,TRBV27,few,TGTGCCAGCAGTTTTTCAAGCGCGACAGCCTCTAATGAGCAGTTCTTC,CASSFSSATASNEQFF
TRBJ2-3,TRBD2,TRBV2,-,TGTGCCACGCCCCCTCCGGGGGGGGAAGATACGCAGTATTTT,CATPPPGGEDTQYF
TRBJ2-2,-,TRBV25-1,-,TGTGCCAGCAGTGAGAGCTTTGCCGGGGAGCTGTTTTTT,CASSESFAGELFF
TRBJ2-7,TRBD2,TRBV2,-,TGTGCCAGCAGGTCTAGCGGGGGACCTCTTTTAGAGCAGTACTTC,CASRSSGGPLLEQYF
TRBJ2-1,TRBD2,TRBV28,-,TGTGCCAGCAGGAACATAGCGGGATGGTACAATGAGCAGTTCTTC,CASRNIAGWYNEQFF
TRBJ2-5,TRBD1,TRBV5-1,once,TGCGCCAGCAGCTACGGACAGGCGGGGACCCAGTACTTC,CASSYGQAGTQYF